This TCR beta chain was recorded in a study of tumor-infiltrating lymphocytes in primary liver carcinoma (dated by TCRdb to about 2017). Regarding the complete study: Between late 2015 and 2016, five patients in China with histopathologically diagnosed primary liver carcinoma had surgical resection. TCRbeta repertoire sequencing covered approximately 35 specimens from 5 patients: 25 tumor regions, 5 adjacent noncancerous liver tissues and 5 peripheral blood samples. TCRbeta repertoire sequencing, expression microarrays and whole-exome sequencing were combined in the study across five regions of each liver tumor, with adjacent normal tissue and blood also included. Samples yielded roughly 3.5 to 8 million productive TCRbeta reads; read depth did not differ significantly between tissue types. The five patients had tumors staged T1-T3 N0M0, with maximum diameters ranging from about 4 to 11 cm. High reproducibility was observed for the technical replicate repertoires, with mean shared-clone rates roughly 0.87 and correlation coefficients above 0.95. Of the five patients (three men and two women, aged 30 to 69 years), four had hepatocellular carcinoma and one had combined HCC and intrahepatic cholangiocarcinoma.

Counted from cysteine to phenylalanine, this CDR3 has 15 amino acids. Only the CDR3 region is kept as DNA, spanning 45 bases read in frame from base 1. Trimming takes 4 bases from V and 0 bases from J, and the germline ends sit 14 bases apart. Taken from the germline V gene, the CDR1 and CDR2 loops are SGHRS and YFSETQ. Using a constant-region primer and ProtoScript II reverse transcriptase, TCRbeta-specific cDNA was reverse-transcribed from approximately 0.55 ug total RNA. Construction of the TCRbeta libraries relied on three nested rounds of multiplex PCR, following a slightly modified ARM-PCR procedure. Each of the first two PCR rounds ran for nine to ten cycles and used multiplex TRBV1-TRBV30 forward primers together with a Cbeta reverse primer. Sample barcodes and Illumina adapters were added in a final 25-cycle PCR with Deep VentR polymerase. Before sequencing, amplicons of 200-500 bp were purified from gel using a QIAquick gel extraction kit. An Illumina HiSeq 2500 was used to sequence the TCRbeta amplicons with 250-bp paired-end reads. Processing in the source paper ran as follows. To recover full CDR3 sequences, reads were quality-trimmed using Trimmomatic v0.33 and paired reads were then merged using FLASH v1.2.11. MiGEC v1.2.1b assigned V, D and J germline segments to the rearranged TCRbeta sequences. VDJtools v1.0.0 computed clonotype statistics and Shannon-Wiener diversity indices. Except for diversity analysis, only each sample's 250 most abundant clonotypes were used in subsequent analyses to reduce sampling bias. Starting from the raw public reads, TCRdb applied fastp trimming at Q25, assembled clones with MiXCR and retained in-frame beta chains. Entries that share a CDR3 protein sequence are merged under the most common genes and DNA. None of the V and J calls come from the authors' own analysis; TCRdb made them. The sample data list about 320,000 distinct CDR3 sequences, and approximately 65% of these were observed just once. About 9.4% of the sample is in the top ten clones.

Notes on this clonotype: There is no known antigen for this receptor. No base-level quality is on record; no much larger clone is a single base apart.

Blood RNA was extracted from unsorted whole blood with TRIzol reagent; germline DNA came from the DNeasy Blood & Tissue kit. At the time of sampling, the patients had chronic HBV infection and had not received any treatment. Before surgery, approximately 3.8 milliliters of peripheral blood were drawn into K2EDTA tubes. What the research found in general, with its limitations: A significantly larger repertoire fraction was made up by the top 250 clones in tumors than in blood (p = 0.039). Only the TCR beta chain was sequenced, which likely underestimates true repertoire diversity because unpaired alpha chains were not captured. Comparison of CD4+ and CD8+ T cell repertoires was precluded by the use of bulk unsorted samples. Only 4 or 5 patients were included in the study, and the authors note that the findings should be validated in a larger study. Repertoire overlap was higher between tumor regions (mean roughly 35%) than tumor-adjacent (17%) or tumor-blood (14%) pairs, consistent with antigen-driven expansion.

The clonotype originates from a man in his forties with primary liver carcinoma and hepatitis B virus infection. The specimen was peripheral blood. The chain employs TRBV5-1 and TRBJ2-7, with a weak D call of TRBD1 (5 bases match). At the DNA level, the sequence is TGCGCCAGCAGCCCGACAGCGACACTCTCCTACGAGCAGTACTTC. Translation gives CASSPTATLSYEQYF.